These 14 T cell receptor beta chains came from one sample sequenced in a study of CD8 T cells in Susac syndrome. Random hexamers were used to reverse transcribe the RNA input (roughly 0.5 to 1 ug). TCRdb ran MiXCR on the immunoSEQ multiplex PCR reads and lists one entry per CDR3 protein. The table shows 65,000 to 80,000 distinct CDR3 sequences, with around nine tenths occurring only once. The source material was CD8+ T cells from PBMCs. Receptor source: a human donor with multiple sclerosis.

This chain connects TRBV7-2 to TRBJ2-7; 7 positions match TRBD2. The CDR3 has 15 residues. V lost 1 base to trimming and J lost 7 bases; unmatched junction nucleotides: 10. CDR1 SGHTA and CDR2 FQGNSA come from the germline V gene. For the CDR3, the DNA is TGTGCCAGCAGCTTAGTCGCGGGAGTCCCGGAGGAGCAGTACTTC. Residues: CASSLVAGVPEEQYF.

The V gene is TRBV28, the J gene TRBJ2-3; 9 bases agree with TRBD2. The germline gives CDR1 MDHEN, CDR2 SYDVKM. CDR3 length equals 19 residues. V shed 4 bases and J 4 bases; nucleotides not matched to a gene: 18. Written as DNA, the CDR3 is TGTGCCAGCAGTTCCTCTTCTCGCCGATTAGCGGGAGTTGCAGATACGCAGTATTTT. Protein sequence: CASSSSSRRLAGVADTQYF. Based on the CDR3 plus reference TRBV28 and TRBJ2-3, the full variable domain is DVKVTQSSRYLVKRTGEKVFLECVQDMDHENMFWYRQDPGLGLRLIYFSYDVKMKEKGDIPEGYSVSREKKERFSLILESASTNQTSMYLCASSSSSRRLAGVADTQYFGPGTRLTVL.

The chain combines TRBV4-1 with TRBJ1-1, with 7 positions matching TRBD1. Germline lookup yields CDR1 MGHRA and CDR2 YSYEKL. The CDR3 spans 15 residues. Losses at the gene ends were 3 bases for V and 4 bases for J; bases not matched to a gene: 8. CDR3 region: CASSQVMTGPTEAFF. CDR3 nucleotides: TGCGCCAGCAGCCAGGTTATGACAGGGCCCACTGAAGCTTTCTTT.

The chain uses TRBV5-1 and TRBJ2-2; 7 bases agree with TRBD1. Trimming took 4 bases from V and 3 from J; bases not matched to a gene: 6. Germline V gene sequence: CDR1 SGHRS, CDR2 YFSETQ. There are 15 residues in the CDR3. The CDR3 DNA follows: TGCGCCAGCAGCCGGGGACAGAGCGACACCGGGGAGCTGTTTTTT. Translated, it gives CASSRGQSDTGELFF.

This chain links TRBV28 with TRBJ2-3; TRBD2 matches 9 bases. Germline V gene data show CDR1 as MDHEN and CDR2 as SYDVKM. This CDR3 region has 15 residues. V trimming: 2 bases; J trimming: 11 bases; junction bases outside the gene matches: 11. The CDR3 is CASSLPLAGPEEQYF. CDR3 sequence (DNA): TGTGCCAGCAGTTTACCCCTAGCGGGGCCGGAGGAGCAGTATTTT. The full variable domain, rest sourced from reference TRBV28 and TRBJ2-3, is DVKVTQSSRYLVKRTGEKVFLECVQDMDHENMFWYRQDPGLGLRLIYFSYDVKMKEKGDIPEGYSVSREKKERFSLILESASTNQTSMYLCASSLPLAGPEEQYFGPGTRLTVL.

V is TRBV12-3 or TRBV12-4 and J is TRBJ1-5; D unresolved. Trimming left V 3 bases short and J 2 bases short, with 5 bases between. The CDR3 contains 13 residues. The CDR3 loop is CASSFSGNQPQHF. The DNA for the CDR3 is TGTGCCAGCAGTTTCTCAGGCAATCAGCCCCAGCATTTT.

The genes are TRBV2 and TRBJ2-4; D might be TRBD1 (6 bases). V was cut by 2 bases and J by 13 bases, with 15 bases left in between. The CDR3 is made up of 13 amino acids. Germline CDR1 and CDR2: SNHLY and FYNNEI. The CDR3 sequence: CASSEKGRGQQYF. CDR3 nucleotides: TGTGCCAGCAGTGAAAAGGGCAGAGGACAGCAGTACTTC.

The rearrangement joins TRBV11-2 to TRBJ1-3, with unresolved D. Germline V lookup: CDR1 SGHAT, CDR2 FQNNGV. The length of the CDR3 is 15 residues. V lost 5 bases and J 2 bases, leaving 13 bases between the germline ends. This CDR3 is CASSPDPSTGNTIYF. The DNA for the CDR3 is TGTGCCAGCAGCCCCGACCCCTCTACTGGAAACACCATATATTTT.

The chain has TRBV27 and TRBJ1-5; unclear D gene. Trimming pared 2 bases from V and 5 bases from J, leaving 7 bases between. The CDR3 has 13 residues. Germline CDR1 is MNHEY and CDR2 is SMNVEV (reference sequence). The CDR3 coding sequence is TGTGCCAGCAGTTTAAATAGTTATCAGCCCCAGCATTTT. Its protein product is CASSLNSYQPQHF.

This chain uses TRBV7-2 with TRBJ2-5, with a possible D match to TRBD1 (5 bases). Germline CDR1 reads SGHTA; CDR2 reads FQGNSA. V was cut by 5 bases and J by 2 bases, with 12 bases left in between. This CDR3 spans 14 amino acids. In DNA form, the CDR3 reads TGTGCCAGCAGCGAAAGCAGGGATCAAGAGACCCAGTACTTC. Encoded protein: CASSESRDQETQYF.

The chain uses TRBV7-9 and TRBJ2-5; a weak D match, TRBD2 (6 bases). CDR1 SEHNR and CDR2 FQNEAQ come from the germline V gene (reference sequence). The length of the CDR3 is 14 residues. Trimming took off 1 base at V and 5 bases at J, with 11 bases between the two ends. CDR3 residues: CASSLGGVTETQYF. DNA for the CDR3: TGTGCCAGCAGCTTAGGGGGGGTGACTGAGACCCAGTACTTC.

This clonotype came up once. The V gene is TRBV6-6, the J gene TRBJ2-3; 14 bases align to TRBD2. V shed 10 bases and J 0 bases; nucleotides not matched to a gene: 3. The germline CDR1 and CDR2 sequences are MNHNY and SVGAGI (reference sequence). The CDR3 is 15 residues long. The CDR3 loop reads CAIGLAGGSTDTQYF. Written as DNA, the CDR3 is TGTGCCATAGGACTAGCGGGGGGCAGCACAGATACGCAGTATTTT.

The gene calls are TRBV4-3 and TRBJ2-3, with D possibly being TRBD2 (6 bases). CDR1 is LGHNA and CDR2 is YSLEER in the germline V gene. The CDR3 consists of 16 residues. V was shortened by 1 base and J by 4 bases, with 15 bases between the two germline ends. In DNA, the CDR3 is TGCGCCAGCAGCCAAGTTACTACGGGGGTCCCAGATACGCAGTATTTT. Its protein is CASSQVTTGVPDTQYF.

CDR3 in DNA: TGTGCCAGCAGCTTCCGCGACAGTTACAATGAGCAGTTCTTC. Its protein is CASSFRDSYNEQFF. The chain employs TRBV7-8 and TRBJ2-1; maybe TRBD1 (5 bases). Germline V gives CDR1 SGHVS, CDR2 FQNEAQ. The V and J ends lost 3 bases and 4 bases respectively, with 10 bases between them. The CDR3 consists of 14 residues.